This T cell receptor (beta chain) came from a study of cytomegalovirus exposure and HLA in healthy donors. The primer mix had 60 Vbeta and 13 Jbeta primers. Here immunoSEQ multiplex PCR was the method, and the copy in TCRdb shows in-frame clones only, minus some. Altogether over 90,000 clones are present, roughly 80% being singletons, with the ten largest covering about 4%. The CDR3 has 14 residues. Losses at the gene ends were 4 bases for V and 8 bases for J; bases not matched to a gene: 8. Germline V gene data show CDR1 as MNHNS and CDR2 as SASEGT. Source material: PBMCs. V gene TRBV6-1 combines with J gene TRBJ1-2; 9 nucleotides align to TRBD1. The receptor's source is a man aged 50 to 60 in good health and CMV-seropositive. The CDR3 sequence: CASSGGQGLGGYTF. CDR3 DNA: TGTGCCAGCAGTGGGGGACAGGGTCTGGGAGGCTACACCTTC.